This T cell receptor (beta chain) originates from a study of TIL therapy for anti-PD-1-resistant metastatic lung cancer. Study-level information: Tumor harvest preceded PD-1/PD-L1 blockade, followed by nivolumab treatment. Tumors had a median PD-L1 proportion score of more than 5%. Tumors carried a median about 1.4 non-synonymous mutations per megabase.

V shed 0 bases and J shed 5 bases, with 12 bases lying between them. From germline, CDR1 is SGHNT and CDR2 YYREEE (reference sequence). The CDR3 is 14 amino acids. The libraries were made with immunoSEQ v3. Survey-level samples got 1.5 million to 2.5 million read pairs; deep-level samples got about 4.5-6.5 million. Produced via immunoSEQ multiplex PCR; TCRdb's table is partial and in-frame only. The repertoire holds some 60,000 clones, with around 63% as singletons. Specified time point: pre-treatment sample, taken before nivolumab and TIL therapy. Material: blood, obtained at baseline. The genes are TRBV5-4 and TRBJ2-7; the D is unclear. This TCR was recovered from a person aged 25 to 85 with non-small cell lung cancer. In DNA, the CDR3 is TGTGCCAGCAGCTTGGGGGTTATGTTAGACGAGCAGTACTTC. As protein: CASSLGVMLDEQYF.